The 15 T cell receptor beta chains below all came from one sample that was sequenced in a study of T cell changes during pregnancy in multiple sclerosis. The assay was immunoSEQ multiplex PCR, and TCRdb's table has in-frame clones only and misses some. This table has some 30,000 clones, about nine tenths appearing once. The source was CD8+ T cells from peripheral blood mononuclear cells, collected in the third trimester of pregnancy. These receptor sequences come from a female donor with multiple sclerosis, enrolled in a pregnancy study.

The chain uses TRBV5-6 and TRBJ2-3; no reliable D call. CDR3 size: 13 residues. Germline assignment: CDR1 SGHDT and CDR2 YYEEEE. Trimming removed 0 bases at V and 3 bases at J, with 5 bases between. The CDR3 DNA reads as TGTGCCAGCAGCTTGGGGGCTACAGATACGCAGTATTTT. Its protein product is CASSLGATDTQYF.

This clone has just one count. CDR3 bases: TGCGCCAGCAGCACCGGGACAGCCTTGGAGCAGTACTTC. Translated: CASSTGTALEQYF. This chain joins TRBV5-1 and TRBJ2-7, with 7 nucleotides matching TRBD1. CDR1 and CDR2 (germline): SGHRS, YFSETQ. Trimming at V came to 4 bases and at J to 7 bases, leaving 8 bases not matched to a gene. The CDR3 spans 13 residues.

This clone was seen a single time. V gene TRBV29-1 combines with J gene TRBJ2-1, with 9 bases that match TRBD2. The CDR3 runs 13 residues. V lost 6 bases and J lost 8; bases outside the gene matches: 8. Germline values: CDR1 SQVTM, CDR2 ANQGSEA. The CDR3 sequence is CSVLSGRNDEQFF. The CDR3 nucleotides are TGCAGCGTCCTTAGCGGGAGAAACGATGAGCAGTTCTTC.

The chain employs TRBV7-9 and TRBJ1-4; no clear D gene. Germline V gene lookup returns CDR1 SEHNR and CDR2 FQNEAQ (reference sequence). Trimming removed 1 base from V and 7 bases from J, with 13 bases in between. The CDR3 has 15 amino acids. The CDR3 nucleotides read TGTGCCAGCAGCTTAGACAAGAAAGCGCGTGAAAAACTGTTTTTT. Amino acid sequence: CASSLDKKAREKLFF.

The CDR3, as DNA: TGTGCCAGCAGCCACGGCTCCATAACAGACAGATTGTCTGGAAATGAGCAGTTCTTC. Its protein is CASSHGSITDRLSGNEQFF. The V call is TRBV9, the J call TRBJ2-1; maybe TRBD1 (5 bases). Germline V gene lookup returns CDR1 SGDLS and CDR2 YYNGEE. Trimming left V 4 bases short and J 7 bases short, with 30 bases between. CDR3 length: 19 residues.

This rearrangement joins TRBV5-4 to TRBJ2-1, with a weak D call TRBD2 (5 bases). Germline CDR1 is SGHNT and CDR2 is YYREEE (reference sequence). The CDR3 length is 13 residues. V was pared by 5 bases and J by 8 bases, with 14 bases between. The CDR3 protein is CASRFGLSDEQFF. The CDR3, as DNA: TGTGCCAGCAGGTTCGGACTGTCGGATGAGCAGTTCTTC.

The DNA of the CDR3 is TGTGCCAGTGCAGCGTTAATCTACGAGCAGTACTTC. This encodes CASAALIYEQYF. This chain links TRBV6-1 with TRBJ2-7; no reliable D call. The CDR3 runs to 12 residues. Germline CDR1 and CDR2: MNHNS and SASEGT. V lost 9 bases and J lost 3, with 12 bases in between.

The chain couples TRBV7-2 to TRBJ1-5; no clear D gene. The CDR3 extends over 12 amino acids. Trimming removed 2 bases from V and 6 bases from J, with 5 bases in between. Per the germline V gene, CDR1 is SGHTA and CDR2 is FQGNSA. The CDR3 nucleotides read TGTGCCAGCAGCTTACCGGGTCAGCCCCAGCATTTT. This translates into CASSLPGQPQHF.

The chain couples TRBV15 to TRBJ2-1, with 10 bases that match TRBD2. CDR1 and CDR2 from the germline V gene are LNHNV and YYDKDF (reference sequence). The CDR3 is made up of 15 amino acids. Trimming removed 5 bases from V and 5 bases from J; junction bases left unmatched: 6. In DNA form, the CDR3 reads TGTGCCACCAGCCCGGGGACTAGCGCGAACAATGAGCAGTTCTTC. Residues: CATSPGTSANNEQFF.

The chain links TRBV6-1 to TRBJ1-5; 12 bases agree with TRBD1. This CDR3 spans 12 amino acids. V was pared by 8 bases and J by 15 bases, with 8 bases of the junction left unmatched. The germline CDR1 and CDR2 sequences are MNHNS and SASEGT. The CDR3 is CASGGDRGPRHF. The CDR3 coding sequence is TGTGCCAGCGGGGGGGACAGGGGGCCTCGGCATTTT.

This chain links TRBV21-1 with TRBJ2-4; the DNA was not compared with TRBD2, the D call given in the table. TRBV21-1 is listed as a pseudogene. The CDR3 runs 17 residues. CDR3 DNA: TGTGCCAGCAGCAACGGGAGATGCGCTATGGTCAAAAACATTCAGTACTTC. Translation gives CASSNGRCAMVKNIQYF.

This clone occurred a few times. The chain joins TRBV6-5 to TRBJ1-1; 7 bases agree with TRBD1. The J segment lost 2 bases and the V segment lost 2 bases, leaving 5 bases of the junction unmatched. The CDR3 length is 15 residues. The V gene's germline CDR1 is MNHEY and CDR2 SVGAGI. The CDR3 coding sequence is TGTGCCAGCAGTTACCAGGGGGAATATAACACTGAAGCTTTCTTT. The encoded protein is CASSYQGEYNTEAFF.

J is TRBJ1-2 and V is TRBV9, with 7 bases identical to TRBD1. Germline CDR1 is SGDLS and CDR2 is YYNGEE. CDR3 length: 13 residues. V lost 3 bases and J lost 5; bases outside the gene matches: 4. The CDR3 DNA follows: TGTGCCAGCAGCGCAGGGGGGTTGTATGGCTACACCTTC. This encodes CASSAGGLYGYTF.

The CDR3 reads CASRTTATIYGYTF. CDR3 sequence (DNA): TGTGCCAGCAGAACGACAGCCACCATCTATGGCTACACCTTC. The rearrangement uses TRBV6-6 and TRBJ1-2; D is possibly TRBD1 (5 bases). Trimming cost V 6 bases and J 4 bases, with 15 bases left between them. Per the germline V gene, CDR1 is MNHNY and CDR2 is SVGAGI (reference sequence). This CDR3 spans 14 amino acids.

This chain connects TRBV28 to TRBJ2-5; 7 bases match TRBD1. With V trimmed by 3 bases and J by 5 bases, 6 bases remained unmatched. The CDR3 covers 14 residues. Germline V gene sequence: CDR1 MDHEN, CDR2 SYDVKM. In DNA, the CDR3 is TGTGCCAGCAGTTTCCAGGGGGACCGGGAGACCCAGTACTTC. Translation gives CASSFQGDRETQYF.